This is a list of T cell receptor beta chains from one sample in a study of blood T cell repertoires in COVID-19. The protocol was immunoSEQ multiplex PCR, while the TCRdb copy is restricted to in-frame clones and leaves out a portion. The table has about 190,000 clones, about 87% seen once. Sequencing was done on a sample of peripheral blood. The receptors derive from a man aged 40-49 years with active or convalescent COVID-19. The CDR3 runs from the conserved cysteine through the conserved F or W. A D gene is named only where the DNA matches it firmly. Clone size is shown for a subset of rows, as once, few, many or a class of expanded clone.

cdr3_length	v_call	j_call	clone_size	d_call	cdr3_aa	cdr3_nt
14	TRBV5-6	TRBJ1-1	-	-	CASSVRGGNTEAFF	TGTGCCAGCAGCGTCAGGGGCGGGAACACTGAAGCTTTCTTT
13	TRBV24-1	TRBJ1-2	few	-	CATSITGTYGYTF	TGTGCCACCAGCATTACAGGGACCTATGGCTACACCTTC
11	TRBV24-1	TRBJ2-5	-	-	CATSGGETQYF	TGTGCCACCAGTGGAGGGGAGACCCAGTACTTC
15	TRBV4-2	TRBJ1-2	once	TRBD1	CASSQVQGQGDGYTF	TGTGCCAGCAGCCAAGTTCAAGGACAGGGGGATGGCTACACCTTC
14	TRBV28	TRBJ1-6	-	-	CASSFLGDNSPLHF	TGTGCCAGCAGTTTTCTTGGAGATAATTCACCCCTCCACTTT
13	TRBV6-5	TRBJ2-7	-	-	CASSSRTEGEQYF	TGTGCCAGCAGTTCTAGGACAGAAGGCGAGCAGTACTTC
15	TRBV28	TRBJ1-6	-	-	CASSTLSDYNSPLHF	TGTGCCAGCAGCACCCTCAGCGACTATAATTCACCCCTCCACTTT
19	TRBV6-1	TRBJ1-3	-	-	CASSDGGRLDFFSGNTIYF	TGTGCCAGCAGTGATGGCGGCCGCCTGGACTTCTTCTCTGGAAACACCATATATTTT
14	TRBV18	TRBJ2-1	-	TRBD2	CASCPGGGYNEQFF	TGTGCCAGCTGTCCGGGGGGTGGATACAATGAGCAGTTCTTC
15	TRBV13	TRBJ1-4	-	TRBD1	CASGVLGQGNEKLFF	TGTGCCAGCGGCGTACTGGGACAGGGGAATGAAAAACTGTTTTTT
14	TRBV18	TRBJ2-5	-	-	CASSPWAEQETQYF	TGTGCCAGCTCACCTTGGGCAGAACAAGAGACCCAGTACTTC
15	TRBV5-8	TRBJ1-1	-	-	CASSLLGASGTEAFF	TGTGCCAGCAGCTTGTTAGGGGCGTCGGGCACTGAAGCTTTCTTT
17	TRBV7-2	TRBJ2-1	-	TRBD2	CASSLDKLSGGNNEQFF	TGTGCCAGCAGCTTAGATAAGTTAAGCGGGGGGAACAATGAGCAGTTCTTC
14	TRBV27	TRBJ1-2	-	-	CASSLRGGSGGYTF	TGTGCCAGCAGCCTCCGGGGGGGGTCGGGCGGCTACACCTTC
14	TRBV6-7	TRBJ2-7	-	TRBD1	CASSYLRTGLEQYF	TGTGCCAGCAGTTACTTACGGACAGGGCTCGAGCAGTACTTC
15	TRBV5-1	TRBJ2-7	-	TRBD1	CASSLTGTGTNEQYF	TGCGCCAGCAGCTTGACCGGGACAGGGACCAACGAGCAGTACTTC
17	TRBV3-1/TRBV3-2	TRBJ1-1	-	TRBD1	CASSPTSLGQGNTEAFF	TGTGCCAGCAGCCCCACAAGCCTGGGACAGGGGAACACTGAAGCTTTCTTT
17	TRBV5-1	TRBJ1-6	-	-	CASSLGYRDTGNSPLHF	TGCGCCAGCAGCTTGGGATACCGGGACACCGGGAATTCACCCCTCCACTTT
13	TRBV12-3/TRBV12-4	TRBJ2-5	-	-	CASSDSQQETQYF	TGTGCCAGCAGCGACAGCCAGCAAGAGACCCAGTACTTC
16	TRBV2	TRBJ2-1	-	-	CASTPTNPSSYNEQFF	TGTGCCAGCACTCCGACTAACCCGAGCTCCTACAATGAGCAGTTCTTC
16	TRBV18	TRBJ1-4	-	-	CASSPIADATNEKLFF	TGTGCCAGCTCACCCATAGCGGATGCAACTAATGAAAAACTGTTTTTT
12	TRBV18	TRBJ1-2	-	TRBD1	CASSWTGLDYTF	TGTGCCAGCTCATGGACAGGGTTGGACTACACCTTC
11	TRBV12-3/TRBV12-4	TRBJ2-5	-	-	CASSSSGTQYF	TGTGCCAGCAGCTCCTCGGGGACCCAGTACTTC
14	TRBV12-5	TRBJ1-6	-	-	CASKGHRYNSPLHF	TGTGCTAGCAAGGGGCACCGATATAATTCACCCCTCCACTTT
13	TRBV5-6	TRBJ1-6	-	-	CASRRSYNSPLHF	TGTGCCAGCAGGCGCTCCTATAATTCACCCCTCCACTTT
14	TRBV11-3	TRBJ2-3	few	TRBD1	CASSTGVITDTQYF	TGTGCCAGCAGCACAGGGGTCATCACAGATACGCAGTATTTT
13	TRBV5-6	TRBJ2-1	-	-	CASSLVGGAEQFF	TGTGCCAGCAGCTTGGTAGGCGGGGCAGAGCAGTTCTTC
16	TRBV28	TRBJ1-6	-	-	CASSSSGETYNSPLHF	TGTGCCAGCAGTTCCTCAGGGGAAACTTATAATTCACCCCTCCACTTT
17	TRBV20-1	TRBJ2-7	-	TRBD2	CSASLNRGSGGAREQYF	TGCAGTGCTAGTTTGAATCGGGGAAGCGGGGGGGCGCGGGAGCAGTACTTC
13	TRBV9	TRBJ1-2	-	TRBD1	CASSQGQGDGYTF	TGTGCCAGCAGCCAAGGACAGGGCGATGGCTACACCTTC
14	TRBV30	TRBJ2-7	-	TRBD2	CAWNPSGVRYEQYF	TGTGCCTGGAACCCTAGCGGGGTAAGATACGAGCAGTACTTC
13	TRBV29-1	TRBJ2-3	-	TRBD2	CSGTSASTDTQYF	TGCAGCGGTACTAGCGCGAGCACAGATACGCAGTATTTT
14	TRBV20-1	TRBJ1-1	-	-	CSASVGGKYTEAFF	TGCAGTGCTAGTGTCGGGGGAAAGTACACTGAAGCTTTCTTT
14	TRBV2	TRBJ1-5	-	TRBD1	CASSSRTGNQPQHF	TGTGCCAGCAGTTCAAGGACAGGGAATCAGCCCCAGCATTTT
13	TRBV2	TRBJ1-4	few	-	CASKEERSEKLFF	TGTGCCAGCAAGGAGGAAAGGTCTGAAAAACTGTTTTTT
18	TRBV15	TRBJ2-7	few	-	CATSRDRGGTFSSYEQYF	TGTGCCACCAGCAGAGATCGAGGAGGAACATTCAGTTCCTACGAGCAGTACTTC
14	TRBV9	TRBJ2-5	-	-	CASSVGDFQETQYF	TGTGCCAGCAGCGTAGGAGACTTCCAAGAGACCCAGTACTTC
13	TRBV12-3/TRBV12-4	TRBJ1-1	-	-	CASSIDRNTEAFF	TGTGCCAGCAGCATCGACAGGAACACTGAAGCTTTCTTT
16	TRBV24-1	TRBJ2-3	-	-	CATSAPTGRSTDTQYF	TGTGCCACCAGTGCGCCGACTGGTCGGAGCACAGATACGCAGTATTTT
13	TRBV28	TRBJ1-2	-	-	CASSLGQNYGYTF	TGTGCCAGCAGTTTAGGGCAGAACTATGGCTACACCTTC
19	TRBV11-2	TRBJ2-1	once	TRBD2	CASSLPGTSGGRDYNEQFF	TGTGCCAGCAGCCTACCCGGGACTAGCGGGGGGAGAGACTACAATGAGCAGTTCTTC
15	TRBV10-1	TRBJ2-3	-	TRBD1	CASSSGQGPTDTQYF	TGCGCCAGCAGTAGTGGACAGGGGCCCACAGATACGCAGTATTTT
15	TRBV2	TRBJ2-5	-	-	CASSPGTSSRETQYF	TGTGCCAGCAGTCCAGGGACTTCCTCTCGGGAGACCCAGTACTTC
15	TRBV3-1/TRBV3-2	TRBJ2-5	-	-	CASSQAGDWEETQYF	TGTGCCAGCAGCCAAGCGGGGGATTGGGAAGAGACCCAGTACTTC
16	TRBV24-1	TRBJ1-1	-	TRBD1	CATRKQGATGDTEAFF	TGTGCCACCAGAAAACAGGGGGCGACGGGGGACACTGAAGCTTTCTTT
13	TRBV12-3/TRBV12-4	TRBJ1-1	-	-	CASSRTANTEAFF	TGTGCCAGCAGCAGGACAGCGAACACTGAAGCTTTCTTT
12	TRBV2	TRBJ1-5	-	-	CASSEIAGRRHF	TGTGCCAGCAGTGAAATAGCGGGACGTCGGCATTTT
12	TRBV30	TRBJ1-2	-	-	CARGEGWYGYTF	TGTGCCAGAGGGGAGGGGTGGTATGGCTACACCTTC
19	TRBV6-1	TRBJ1-6	few	TRBD1	CASSELGTVPISYNSPLHF	TGTGCCAGCAGTGAACTTGGGACAGTCCCCATCTCCTATAATTCACCCCTCCACTTT
14	TRBV19	TRBJ1-2	-	-	CASSIDPRTWGYTF	TGTGCCAGTAGTATAGATCCCAGGACATGGGGCTACACCTTC
16	TRBV2	TRBJ2-1	-	TRBD2	CASRATSGGQYNEQFF	TGTGCCAGCAGAGCCACTAGCGGGGGACAATACAATGAGCAGTTCTTC
15	TRBV6-6	TRBJ1-6	-	TRBD1	CASSLKGQGNSPLHF	TGTGCCAGCAGTTTAAAAGGACAGGGGAATTCACCCCTCCACTTT
16	TRBV3-1/TRBV3-2	TRBJ2-2	-	TRBD2	CASSLGLAGSTGELFF	TGTGCCAGCAGCCTAGGACTAGCGGGGTCCACCGGGGAGCTGTTTTTT
15	TRBV5-4	TRBJ1-2	-	TRBD1	CASSLVSRGTYGYTF	TGTGCCAGCAGCTTGGTTAGCAGGGGGACCTATGGCTACACCTTC
12	TRBV12-3/TRBV12-4	TRBJ2-7	few	TRBD1	CASSPGQYEQYF	TGTGCCAGCAGTCCGGGACAGTACGAGCAGTACTTC
13	TRBV12-3/TRBV12-4	TRBJ1-1	-	-	CASSFSGRTEAFF	TGTGCCAGCAGTTTCTCGGGAAGGACTGAAGCTTTCTTT
15	TRBV2	TRBJ1-1	once	TRBD1	CASSEAGQGVTEAFF	TGTGCCAGCAGTGAGGCGGGACAGGGCGTGACTGAAGCTTTCTTT